This T cell receptor (beta chain) is from a study of Ad26.COV2.S vaccination and SARS-CoV-2 variants. At the level of the study: The COV1001 Ad26.COV2.S trial arm included the donor. Ad26.COV2.S, an intramuscular injection, was given once or twice 56 days apart. Study results and limitations: Substantial breadth in spike-specific CD8+ and CD4+ T cell responses was reportedly seen after vaccination.

Turning to this clone: Antigen unknown.

Measured with immunoSEQ multiplex PCR; TCRdb has only the in-frame clones, and not every one. The sample includes about 440,000 clones, about 90% seen only once; the top ten take around 4.5%. Indicated treatment: some 19 received Ad26.COV2.S at low or high dose, single or two shots; several received placebo; per-sample allocation not given. At day 63 after the first vaccine or placebo injection, samples were drawn. In Boston, an adult donor aged 18-55 years took part. The sequence was collected from a person aged 18-60 years who received the Ad26.COV2.S COVID-19 vaccine or a placebo. The specimen was peripheral blood, collected in a trial of Ad26.COV2.S vaccine versus placebo.

This CDR3 is CASSIWGRGNQPQHF. CDR3 DNA: TGTGCCAGTAGTATATGGGGCCGGGGCAATCAGCCCCAGCATTTT. The chain uses TRBV19 and TRBJ1-5; possible D gene TRBD1, 5 bases. There are 15 residues in the CDR3. V was trimmed by 2 bases and J by 2 bases, leaving 10 bases between them. Germline CDR1 and CDR2: LNHDA and SQIVND (reference sequence).